The clone carrying this T cell receptor (beta chain) came up a few times. Its antigen is not identified. This specimen belongs to a study of beta chain features in type 1 diabetes. Study-level background: In age, gender and cell yields, patients were similar to healthy donors.

Isolated RNA was reverse transcribed in full, so expressed TCRB transcripts were sequenced. Profiling relied on immunoSEQ multiplex PCR, and the TCRdb table lists in-frame clones only, not all of them. This sample yields nearly 350,000 clones, of which roughly 8% are seen a single time; 0.44% belongs to the top ten. Trimming took off 5 bases at V and 5 bases at J, with 18 bases between the two ends. This CDR3 is built from 15 residues. In germline, CDR1 is SGHTA, CDR2 FQGNSA. Findings of the study overall: Naive, central memory and regulatory TCRB repertoires appeared more similar among patients than healthy donors.

The V call is TRBV7-2, the J call TRBJ2-5, with a weak D call TRBD2 (5 bases). Material for sequencing was central memory CD4+ T cells from blood. This sequence was found in a woman younger than 30 in good health. For the CDR3, the DNA is TGTGCCAGCAGCCACCAACGGGGTCCCGGGGAGACCCAGTACTTC. Its protein product is CASSHQRGPGETQYF.